This TCR beta chain was retrieved from a study of shared clonotypes between healthy human individuals. Some clones are missing from TCRdb's copy, which holds only in-frame ones; the method was immunoSEQ multiplex PCR. Among about 1 million clones listed, about 74% were seen once. Study-wide findings and caveats: Tissues were not sampled, only blood, and their repertoires likely differ.

None of the donors, who were healthy HIV-negative adults, had recently had acute infections or vaccinations. Losses at the gene ends were 0 bases for V and 2 bases for J; bases not matched to a gene: 15. From germline, CDR1 is SEHNR and CDR2 FQNEAQ (reference sequence). CDR3 length equals 19 residues. Of note for this clone: Its target is unknown.

This receptor was taken from a man aged 18 to 29 in good health. The sample comprised memory CD4+ T cells sorted from blood. Subset defined: CD45RA-negative fraction. V is TRBV7-9 and J is TRBJ1-2; 7 nucleotides agree with TRBD1. CDR3 amino acids: CASSLAWKTGEGANYGYTF. The CDR3 DNA reads as TGTGCCAGCAGCTTAGCGTGGAAAACAGGGGAAGGCGCAAACTATGGCTACACCTTC.